Presented here are 30 T cell receptor beta chains from one specimen sequenced in a study of T cells in Graves' hyperthyroidism and ophthalmopathy. Amplified regions were TCR beta CDR3 sequences from RNA transcripts. First-round RT-PCR targeting the TCR CDR3 was performed with the HTBI primer set. One entry per CDR3 protein, called by TCRdb with MiXCR from the multiplex PCR reads. Counted here are fewer than 650,000 distinct CDR3 sequences, about 15% occurring once; the ten biggest clones make up roughly 5.7%. The sample comprised blood. The receptors were sampled from a woman aged 30 to 39 with Graves' hyperthyroidism that later progressed to Graves' ophthalmopathy.

This clonotype was picked up a small number of times. The chain combines TRBV19 with TRBJ2-1; 7 bases line up with TRBD2. The ends lost 8 bases at V and 1 base at J; junction bases unmatched: 11. Germline V gene sequence: CDR1 LNHDA, CDR2 SQIVND (reference sequence). The CDR3 is made up of 16 amino acids. CDR3 nucleotide sequence: TGTGCCAGTCACCCAAGGGGCGGGGGTTCCTACAATGAGCAGTTCTTC. Translation gives CASHPRGGGSYNEQFF. Full variable domain (remainder filled in from reference TRBV19 and TRBJ2-1): DGGITQSPKYLFRKEGQNVTLSCEQNLNHDAMYWYRQDPGQGLRLIYYSQIVNDFQKGDIAEGYSVSREKKESFPLTVTSAQKNPTAFYLCASHPRGGGSYNEQFFGPGTRLTVL.

This clonotype was counted ten times or more. The rearrangement links TRBV18 to TRBJ1-1; 9 bases line up with TRBD1. In germline, CDR1 is KGHSH, CDR2 LQKENI. This CDR3 is built from 13 residues. V shed 5 bases and J 5 bases; nucleotides not matched to a gene: 3. The CDR3 loop is CASSSDRGTEAFF. The CDR3 region has the DNA TGTGCCAGCTCATCGGACAGGGGTACTGAAGCTTTCTTT.

This clonotype was observed at least ten times. CDR3 DNA: TGTGCCAGCAGCCCAGCGACACCAAACTATGGCTACACCTTC. This encodes CASSPATPNYGYTF. The gene calls are TRBV6-1 and TRBJ1-2; no clear D. V was shortened by 6 bases and J by 2 bases, with 13 bases between the two germline ends. Per germline, CDR1 MNHNS and CDR2 SASEGT. The CDR3 runs 14 residues.

This chain uses TRBV30 with TRBJ1-4, with a tentative D call TRBD1 (5 bases). CDR3 length equals 14 residues. V shed 2 bases and J shed 8 bases, with 15 bases lying between them. Germline-derived CDR1 and CDR2 are GTSNPN and SVGIG (reference sequence). The CDR3 region is CAWSSQGVREKLFF. CDR3 sequence (DNA): TGTGCCTGGAGTTCGCAGGGAGTGAGAGAAAAACTGTTTTTT. The full variable domain, its missing parts supplied by reference TRBV30 and TRBJ1-4, is SQTIHQWPATLVQPVGSPLSLECTVEGTSNPNLYWYRQAAGRGLQLLFYSVGIGQISSEVPQNLSASRPQDRQFILSSKKLLLSDSGFYLCAWSSQGVREKLFFGSGTQLSVL.

Only a few counts were recorded for this clonotype. The chain has TRBV6-1 and TRBJ2-6; D gene ambiguous. V lost 7 bases, J lost 2 bases, and 6 bases lay in between. Per germline, CDR1 MNHNS and CDR2 SASEGT. This CDR3 contains 13 residues. The CDR3 protein is CASTRPGANVLTF. For the CDR3, the DNA is TGTGCCAGCACCAGGCCTGGGGCCAACGTCCTGACTTTC.

Points on this clonotype: This may arise from a read error, as a much more abundant clone is one base away. This chain links TRBV27 with TRBJ1-1; D is perhaps TRBD1 (6 bases). CDR1 and CDR2 (germline): MNHEY, SMNVEV (reference sequence). The length of the CDR3 is 16 residues. As DNA, the CDR3 is TGTGCCGGCAGTTACGGGGGCGTGGGTATGAACACTGAAGCTTTCTTT. This sequence encodes CAGSYGGVGMNTEAFF.

This clonotype has at least ten counts. This chain uses TRBV6-1 with TRBJ1-3; 7 bases map to TRBD1. Germline V gene lookup returns CDR1 MNHNS and CDR2 SASEGT. Unmatched junction bases numbered 17, after V lost 7 bases and J lost 5 bases. CDR3 size: 17 residues. This CDR3 reads CASTYSKDNRGRNTIYF. The CDR3 DNA is TGTGCCAGCACCTACTCGAAAGATAACAGGGGTCGAAACACCATATATTTT.

This clonotype was found a few times. The genes are TRBV5-1 and TRBJ2-1; D is unclear. Germline V lookup: CDR1 SGHRS, CDR2 YFSETQ. V was trimmed by 3 bases and J by 8 bases, leaving 6 bases between them. The CDR3 length is 11 residues. In nucleotides, the CDR3 is TGCGCCAGCAGCTCCGTTTATGAGCAGTTCTTC. This encodes CASSSVYEQFF.

This clonotype was observed at least ten times. The genes are TRBV7-9 and TRBJ1-1; the D gene is possibly TRBD1 (5 bases). V was shortened by 5 bases and J by 1 base, with 11 bases between the two germline ends. Germline CDR1 SEHNR, CDR2 FQNEAQ (reference sequence). This CDR3 spans 14 amino acids. The CDR3 DNA reads TGTGCCAGCAGCCCCCAGACAGAGAACACTGAAGCTTTCTTT. Its translation is CASSPQTENTEAFF. The full variable domain, in which reference TRBV7-9 and TRBJ1-1 provide the parts outside the CDR3, is DTGVSQNPRHKITKRGQNVTFRCDPISEHNRLYWYRQTLGQGPEFLTYFQNEAQLEKSRLLSDRFSAERPKGSFSTLEIQRTEQGDSAMYLCASSPQTENTEAFFGQGTRLTVV.

The chain has TRBV20-1 and TRBJ2-1; TRBD1 matches at 10 bases. V lost 2 bases to trimming and J lost 5 bases; unmatched junction nucleotides: 18. The CDR3 is 19 residues long. Germline CDR1 is DFQATT and CDR2 is SNEGSKA (reference sequence). CDR3 sequence reads: CSARSGFLTGGLWDNEQFF. The CDR3 DNA follows: TGCAGTGCTAGATCCGGATTCTTGACAGGGGGCCTTTGGGACAATGAGCAGTTCTTC.

The chain couples TRBV6-5 to TRBJ1-1; no clear D. The V gene's germline CDR1 is MNHEY and CDR2 SVGAGI. V lost 0 bases and J lost 4, with 27 bases in between. This CDR3 spans 20 amino acids. The CDR3 reads CASSYSARRVGTGKITEAFF. CDR3 DNA: TGTGCCAGCAGTTACTCGGCCCGAAGGGTAGGAACTGGGAAGATCACTGAAGCTTTCTTT.

This clonotype was recorded at least ten times. The chain uses TRBV19 and TRBJ2-5, with D hard to call. CDR3 length equals 11 residues. V was trimmed by 3 bases and J by 6 bases, leaving 5 bases between them. Germline V CDR1 and CDR2: LNHDA, SQIVND (reference sequence). In nucleotides, the CDR3 is TGTGCCAGTAGTATTGAGAAGACCCAGTACTTC. Encoded protein: CASSIEKTQYF.

This clonotype was counted at least ten times. The J gene is TRBJ2-7, the V gene TRBV29-1, with a tentative D call TRBD2 (6 bases). V was cut by 6 bases and J by 0 bases, with 12 bases left in between. Germline V lookup: CDR1 SQVTM, CDR2 ANQGSEA. This CDR3 is 13 amino acids long. The chain's CDR3 is CSVRHGSSYEQYF. The CDR3 region has the DNA TGCAGCGTCCGACACGGGAGCTCCTACGAGCAGTACTTC.

In this sample, this clonotype turned up many times. This chain joins TRBV7-3 and TRBJ1-1; D is perhaps TRBD1 (5 bases). From germline, CDR1 is SGHTA and CDR2 FQGTGA. The CDR3 has 15 residues. V dropped 4 bases and J dropped 1 base, with 13 bases sitting between them. Here the CDR3 reads CASSSTFGTNTEAFF. CDR3 DNA: TGTGCCAGCAGCTCTACCTTCGGGACGAACACTGAAGCTTTCTTT.

This clonotype came up many times. V is TRBV20-1 and J is TRBJ2-3, with D uncertain. The V and J ends lost 6 bases and 0 bases respectively, with 10 bases between them. There are 13 residues in the CDR3. CDR1 DFQATT and CDR2 SNEGSKA come from the germline V gene (reference sequence). The CDR3 DNA is TGCAGTGCCCTCCAGCGAAGCACAGATACGCAGTATTTT. Amino acids: CSALQRSTDTQYF.

The V and J genes are TRBV19 and TRBJ2-1, with 8 bases lining up with TRBD2. The CDR3 spans 16 residues. The junction had 9 bases not matched to a gene; V was cut back by 5 bases and J by 3 bases. Germline V lookup: CDR1 LNHDA, CDR2 SQIVND (reference sequence). In nucleotides, the CDR3 is TGTGCCAGTAGTGGCGGGAGGACCCCCATCTACAATGAGCAGTTCTTC. This codes for CASSGGRTPIYNEQFF. Full variable domain (missing parts from reference TRBV19 and TRBJ2-1): DGGITQSPKYLFRKEGQNVTLSCEQNLNHDAMYWYRQDPGQGLRLIYYSQIVNDFQKGDIAEGYSVSREKKESFPLTVTSAQKNPTAFYLCASSGGRTPIYNEQFFGPGTRLTVL.

This clonotype was observed at least ten times. This chain uses TRBV4-1 with TRBJ2-3; 10 positions agree with TRBD1. Unmatched junction bases numbered 3, after V lost 4 bases and J lost 2 bases. CDR3 length: 15 amino acids. CDR1 MGHRA and CDR2 YSYEKL come from the germline V gene. CDR3 loop: CASSLDRGHTDTQYF. The CDR3, as DNA: TGCGCCAGCAGCCTTGACAGGGGGCACACAGATACGCAGTATTTT.

This clonotype appeared a few times. The chain couples TRBV7-8 to TRBJ1-1; TRBD1 might be the D (6 bases). The V end lost 6 bases, the J end lost 3 bases, and 14 bases lay between the germline ends. Germline CDR1 reads SGHVS; CDR2 reads FQNEAQ. This CDR3 spans 14 amino acids. The CDR3 protein is CASREQGMDTEAFF. The CDR3 coding sequence is TGTGCCAGCAGAGAACAGGGAATGGACACTGAAGCTTTCTTT.

The V call is TRBV9, the J call TRBJ2-7, with 9 bases identical to TRBD1. J was trimmed by 4 bases and V by 3 bases; bases with no gene match: 8. CDR3 size: 15 residues. In germline, CDR1 is SGDLS, CDR2 YYNGEE. The CDR3 here is CASSGPGQGGYEQYF. As DNA, the CDR3 is TGTGCCAGCAGCGGACCGGGACAGGGAGGGTACGAGCAGTACTTC. The entire variable domain, with the rest obtained from reference TRBV9 and TRBJ2-7, is as follows: DSGVTQTPKHLITATGQRVTLRCSPRSGDLSVYWYQQSLDQGLQFLIQYYNGEERAKGNILERFSAQQFPDLHSELNLSSLELGDSALYFCASSGPGQGGYEQYFGPGTRLTVT.

This chain links TRBV30 with TRBJ2-2; weak D call: TRBD2 (7 bases). The CDR3 runs to 16 residues. Looked up from germline, CDR1 is GTSNPN and CDR2 is SVGIG (reference sequence). The V end was cut by 4 bases, the J end by 4 bases, with 19 bases between. CDR3 protein: CAWNWMGGPGTGELFF. In DNA, the CDR3 is TGTGCCTGGAACTGGATGGGGGGGCCGGGCACCGGGGAGCTGTTTTTT.

Many counts were recorded for this clonotype. The V gene is TRBV6-1, the J gene TRBJ2-1, with D perhaps TRBD2 (6 bases). CDR3 size: 15 residues. Germline V gene sequence: CDR1 MNHNS, CDR2 SASEGT. V dropped 6 bases and J dropped 5 bases, with 17 bases sitting between them. The CDR3 is CASRRAGSRDNEQFF. The CDR3 DNA reads as TGTGCCAGCAGACGCGCGGGGAGTAGGGACAATGAGCAGTTCTTC.

This clonotype was picked up a small number of times. The J gene is TRBJ2-5, the V gene TRBV4-3; either TRBD1 or TRBD2 may supply D (5 bases each). Germline V gene sequence: CDR1 LGHNA, CDR2 YSLEER. Trimming stripped 0 bases from V and 4 bases from J, with 15 bases between. The CDR3 is 16 amino acids. For the CDR3, the DNA is TGCGCCAGCAGCCAAGACGGGAAGGGGTTCGGAGAGACCCAGTACTTC. This codes for CASSQDGKGFGETQYF.

This clonotype was found many times. The junction differs from germline at one of its ends, possibly a read error. The V gene is TRBV6-2 or TRBV6-3, the J gene TRBJ2-7; D may match TRBD1 or TRBD2 (5 bases each). Germline lookup yields CDR1 MNHEY and CDR2 SVGEGT. This CDR3 is 15 amino acids long. The CDR3 bases are TGTGCCAGCACTTACCGGGACCGAACAACCTACGAGCAGTACTTC. This encodes CASTYRDRTTYEQYF.

The chain carries TRBV5-8 and TRBJ1-1; possible D gene TRBD1, 5 bases. The germline V gene has CDR1 SGHTS and CDR2 YDEGEE. The length of the CDR3 is 18 residues. V was cut by 5 bases and J by 6 bases, with 29 bases left in between. The CDR3 loop reads CASREGPSHFMVKAEAFF. CDR3 in DNA: TGTGCCAGCAGAGAGGGACCGTCCCACTTCATGGTCAAGGCTGAAGCTTTCTTT.

This clonotype was observed at least ten times. The chain recombines TRBV28 with TRBJ1-1; 9 bases map to TRBD1. In germline, CDR1 is MDHEN, CDR2 SYDVKM. Germline trimming cut 2 bases from V and 4 bases from J; bases unmatched to any gene: 8. This CDR3 is 16 amino acids long. DNA of the CDR3: TGTGCCAGCAGTTTACCTCCGGGACAGGGTCTCACTGAAGCTTTCTTT. Protein product: CASSLPPGQGLTEAFF.

The chain couples TRBV9 to TRBJ2-3; TRBD2 might be the D (8 bases). The CDR3 sequence is 15 residues long. The V end was cut by 3 bases, the J end by 6 bases, with 17 bases between. Per the germline V gene, CDR1 is SGDLS and CDR2 is YYNGEE. The CDR3 DNA reads TGTGCCAGCAGCGGGACTAGCTCCAGGGGGGATACGCAGTATTTT. Its translation: CASSGTSSRGDTQYF. Full variable domain (remainder filled in from reference TRBV9 and TRBJ2-3): DSGVTQTPKHLITATGQRVTLRCSPRSGDLSVYWYQQSLDQGLQFLIQYYNGEERAKGNILERFSAQQFPDLHSELNLSSLELGDSALYFCASSGTSSRGDTQYFGPGTRLTVL.

This clonotype was recorded at least ten times. The CDR3 spells CASSLIKDGYTF. CDR3 nucleotides: TGTGCCAGCAGCTTAATCAAAGATGGCTACACCTTC. The chain has TRBV7-2 and TRBJ1-2; D remains ambiguous. CDR3 size: 12 residues. The germline V gene has CDR1 SGHTA and CDR2 FQGNSA. V was shortened by 2 bases and J by 6 bases, with 7 bases between the two germline ends.

This clonotype appeared a few times. Being one base from a much bigger clone, this may be a read error. This chain connects TRBV6-1 to TRBJ2-7; D remains unclear. Trimming removed 4 bases from V and 0 bases from J, with 7 bases in between. The CDR3 sequence is 13 residues long. Germline V gene lookup returns CDR1 MNHNS and CDR2 SASEGT. CDR3 protein: CASSGPSSYEQYF. The CDR3 coding sequence is TGTGCCAGCAGTGGACCCAGCTCCTACGAGCAGTACTTC.

This clonotype was seen many times. The rearrangement uses TRBV20-1 and TRBJ2-2; D uncertain. The CDR3 is made up of 14 amino acids. V lost 3 bases to trimming and J lost 4 bases, with 12 bases between them. The germline gives CDR1 DFQATT, CDR2 SNEGSKA (reference sequence). The CDR3 region is CSASEKDPTGELFF. CDR3 bases: TGCAGTGCTAGCGAGAAGGATCCCACCGGGGAGCTGTTTTTT.

This clonotype was picked up many times. The rearrangement joins TRBV27 to TRBJ1-2, with 9 bases aligning to TRBD1. V was clipped by 2 bases and J by 4 bases; unmatched bases: 5. Per germline, CDR1 MNHEY and CDR2 SMNVEV (reference sequence). The CDR3 has 15 amino acids. CDR3 protein: CASSLGGQGPYGYTF. The DNA of the CDR3 is TGTGCCAGCAGTTTAGGGGGACAGGGCCCCTATGGCTACACCTTC.